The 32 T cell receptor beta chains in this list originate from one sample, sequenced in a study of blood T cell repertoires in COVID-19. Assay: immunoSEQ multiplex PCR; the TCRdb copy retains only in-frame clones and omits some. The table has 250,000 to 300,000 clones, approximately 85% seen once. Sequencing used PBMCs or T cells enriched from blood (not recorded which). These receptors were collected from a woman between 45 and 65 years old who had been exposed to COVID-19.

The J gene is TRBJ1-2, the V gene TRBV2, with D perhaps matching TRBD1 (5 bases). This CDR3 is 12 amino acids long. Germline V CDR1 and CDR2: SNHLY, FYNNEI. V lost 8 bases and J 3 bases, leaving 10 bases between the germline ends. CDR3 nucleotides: TGTGCCAGCGCCCGGGACTACTATGGCTACACCTTC. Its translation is CASARDYYGYTF. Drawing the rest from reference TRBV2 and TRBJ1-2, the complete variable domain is EPEVTQTPSHQVTQMGQEVILRCVPISNHLYFYWYRQILGQKVEFLVSFYNNEISEKSEIFDDQFSVERPDGSNFTLKIRSTKLEDSAMYFCASARDYYGYTFGSGTRLTVV.

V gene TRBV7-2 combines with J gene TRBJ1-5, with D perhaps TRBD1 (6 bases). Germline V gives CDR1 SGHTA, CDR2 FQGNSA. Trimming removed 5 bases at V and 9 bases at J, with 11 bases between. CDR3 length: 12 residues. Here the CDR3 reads CASSPPRGPQHF. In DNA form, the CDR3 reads TGTGCCAGCAGCCCTCCCAGGGGGCCCCAGCATTTT.

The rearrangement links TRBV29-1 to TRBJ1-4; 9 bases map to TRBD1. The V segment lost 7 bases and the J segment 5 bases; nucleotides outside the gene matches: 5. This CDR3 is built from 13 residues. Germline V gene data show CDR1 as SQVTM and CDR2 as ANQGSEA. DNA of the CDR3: TGCAGCGCTGCCGGGACAGGGAATGAAAAACTGTTTTTT. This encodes CSAAGTGNEKLFF.

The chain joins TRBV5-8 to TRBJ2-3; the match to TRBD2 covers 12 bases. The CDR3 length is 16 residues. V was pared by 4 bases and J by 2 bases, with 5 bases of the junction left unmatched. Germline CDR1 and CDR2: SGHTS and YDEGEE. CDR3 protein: CASSAGLAGPTDTQYF. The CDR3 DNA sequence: TGTGCCAGCAGCGCAGGACTAGCGGGGCCCACAGATACGCAGTATTTT.

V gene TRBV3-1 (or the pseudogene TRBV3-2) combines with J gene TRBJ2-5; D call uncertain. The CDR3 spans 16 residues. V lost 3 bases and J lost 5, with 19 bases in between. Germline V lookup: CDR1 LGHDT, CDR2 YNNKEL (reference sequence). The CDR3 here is CASSHLPVENGETQYF. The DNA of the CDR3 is TGTGCCAGCAGCCACCTTCCCGTCGAGAACGGTGAGACCCAGTACTTC.

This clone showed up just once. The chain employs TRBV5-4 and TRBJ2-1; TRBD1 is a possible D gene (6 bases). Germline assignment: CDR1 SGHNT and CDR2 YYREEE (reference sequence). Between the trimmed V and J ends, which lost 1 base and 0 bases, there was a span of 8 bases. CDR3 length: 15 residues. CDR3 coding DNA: TGTGCCAGCAGCTTGCAGGGGAGCTCCTACAATGAGCAGTTCTTC. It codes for CASSLQGSSYNEQFF.

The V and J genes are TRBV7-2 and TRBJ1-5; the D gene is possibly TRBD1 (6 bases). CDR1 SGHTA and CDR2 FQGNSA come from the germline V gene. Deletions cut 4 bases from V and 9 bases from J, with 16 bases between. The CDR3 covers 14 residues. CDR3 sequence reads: CASSSSDSVRPQHF. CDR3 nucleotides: TGTGCCAGCAGCTCGTCGGACAGCGTAAGGCCCCAGCATTTT.

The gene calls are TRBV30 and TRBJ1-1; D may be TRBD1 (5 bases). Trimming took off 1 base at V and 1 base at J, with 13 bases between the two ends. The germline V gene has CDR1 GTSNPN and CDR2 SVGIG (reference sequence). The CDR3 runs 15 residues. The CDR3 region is CAWSGDQTENTEAFF. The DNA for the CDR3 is TGTGCCTGGAGTGGAGATCAGACAGAGAACACTGAAGCTTTCTTT.

CDR3 coding DNA: TGTGCCAGCAGTGAAGGGCAGGGTTCAGATACGCAGTATTTT. It translates to CASSEGQGSDTQYF. The V call is TRBV6-1, the J call TRBJ2-3, with D perhaps matching TRBD1 (5 bases). Germline V gives CDR1 MNHNS, CDR2 SASEGT. Trimming left V 1 base short and J 4 bases short, with 9 bases between. This CDR3 has 14 residues.

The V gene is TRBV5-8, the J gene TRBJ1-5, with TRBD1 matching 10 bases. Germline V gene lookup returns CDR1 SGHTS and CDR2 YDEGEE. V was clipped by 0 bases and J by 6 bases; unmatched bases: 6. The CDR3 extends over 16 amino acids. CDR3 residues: CASSLGQGARGQPQHF. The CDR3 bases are TGTGCCAGCAGCTTGGGACAGGGGGCCCGGGGTCAGCCCCAGCATTTT. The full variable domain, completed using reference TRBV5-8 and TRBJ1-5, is EAGVTQSPTHLIKTRGQQATLRCSPISGHTSVYWYQQALGLGLQFLLWYDEGEERNRGNFPPRFSGRQFPNYSSELNVNALELEDSALYLCASSLGQGARGQPQHFGDGTRLSIL.

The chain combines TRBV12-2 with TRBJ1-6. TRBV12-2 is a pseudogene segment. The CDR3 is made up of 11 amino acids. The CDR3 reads CASRFLSPLHF. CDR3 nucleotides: TGTGCAAGTCGCTTCCTTTCACCCCTCCACTTT.

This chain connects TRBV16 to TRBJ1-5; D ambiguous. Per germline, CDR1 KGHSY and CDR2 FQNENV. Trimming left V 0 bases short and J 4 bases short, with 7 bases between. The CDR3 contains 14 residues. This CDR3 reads CASSQSPVNQPQHF. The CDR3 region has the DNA TGTGCCAGCAGCCAATCACCAGTGAATCAGCCCCAGCATTTT.

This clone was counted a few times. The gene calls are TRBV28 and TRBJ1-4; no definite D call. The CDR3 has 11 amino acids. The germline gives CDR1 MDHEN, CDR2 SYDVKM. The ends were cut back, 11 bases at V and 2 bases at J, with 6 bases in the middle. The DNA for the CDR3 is TGTGCCGGGCAGACTAATGAAAAACTGTTTTTT. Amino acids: CAGQTNEKLFF. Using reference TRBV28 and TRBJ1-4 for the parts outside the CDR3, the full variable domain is DVKVTQSSRYLVKRTGEKVFLECVQDMDHENMFWYRQDPGLGLRLIYFSYDVKMKEKGDIPEGYSVSREKKERFSLILESASTNQTSMYLCAGQTNEKLFFGSGTQLSVL.

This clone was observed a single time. The CDR3 nucleotides are TGTGCCTTTAAAGGGGGATTGAATGAAAAACTGTTTTTT. It yields the protein CAFKGGLNEKLFF. The genes are TRBV2 and TRBJ1-4; D might be TRBD1 (6 bases). Germline values: CDR1 SNHLY, CDR2 FYNNEI. This CDR3 contains 13 residues. Deletions cut 11 bases from V and 5 bases from J, with 15 bases between.

The CDR3 loop reads CASSVLAASTDTQYF. The CDR3 nucleotides are TGCGCCAGCAGCGTACTAGCGGCTAGCACAGATACGCAGTATTTT. J is TRBJ2-3 and V is TRBV5-1; 8 bases map to TRBD2. CDR1 and CDR2 from the germline V gene are SGHRS and YFSETQ. V lost 4 bases to trimming and J lost 0 bases; unmatched junction nucleotides: 4. The CDR3 runs 15 residues.

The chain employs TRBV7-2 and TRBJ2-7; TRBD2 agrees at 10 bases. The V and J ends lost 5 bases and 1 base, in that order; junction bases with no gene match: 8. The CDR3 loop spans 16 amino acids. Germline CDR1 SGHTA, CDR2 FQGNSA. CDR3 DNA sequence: TGTGCCAGCAGCCCGACCGGGACTAGCGCATCCTACGAGCAGTACTTC. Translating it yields CASSPTGTSASYEQYF.

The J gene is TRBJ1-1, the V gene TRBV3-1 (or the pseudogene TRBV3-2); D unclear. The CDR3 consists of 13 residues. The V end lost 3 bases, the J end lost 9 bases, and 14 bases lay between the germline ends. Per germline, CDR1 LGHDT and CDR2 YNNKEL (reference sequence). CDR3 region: CASSHSQERKAFF. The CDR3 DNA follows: TGTGCCAGCAGCCACTCCCAAGAGAGGAAAGCTTTCTTT.

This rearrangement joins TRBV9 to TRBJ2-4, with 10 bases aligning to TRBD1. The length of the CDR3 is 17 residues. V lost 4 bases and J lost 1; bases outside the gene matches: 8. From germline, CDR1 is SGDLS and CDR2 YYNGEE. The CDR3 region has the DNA TGTGCCAGCAGCCCCCCCCCGGGACAGGGGGCCAAAAACATTCAGTACTTC. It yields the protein CASSPPPGQGAKNIQYF.

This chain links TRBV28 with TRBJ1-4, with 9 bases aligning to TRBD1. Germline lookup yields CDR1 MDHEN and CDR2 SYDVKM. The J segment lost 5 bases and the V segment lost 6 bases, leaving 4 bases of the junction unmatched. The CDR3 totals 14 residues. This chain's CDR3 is CASRQTGGNEKLFF. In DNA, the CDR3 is TGTGCCAGCAGACAGACAGGGGGAAATGAAAAACTGTTTTTT. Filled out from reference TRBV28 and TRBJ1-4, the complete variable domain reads DVKVTQSSRYLVKRTGEKVFLECVQDMDHENMFWYRQDPGLGLRLIYFSYDVKMKEKGDIPEGYSVSREKKERFSLILESASTNQTSMYLCASRQTGGNEKLFFGSGTQLSVL.

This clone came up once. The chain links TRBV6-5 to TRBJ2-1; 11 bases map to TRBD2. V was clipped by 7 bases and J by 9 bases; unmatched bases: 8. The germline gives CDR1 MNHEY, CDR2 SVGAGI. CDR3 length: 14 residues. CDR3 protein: CASTVTGTSGEQFF. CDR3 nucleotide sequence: TGTGCCAGCACTGTAACGGGGACTAGCGGTGAGCAGTTCTTC.

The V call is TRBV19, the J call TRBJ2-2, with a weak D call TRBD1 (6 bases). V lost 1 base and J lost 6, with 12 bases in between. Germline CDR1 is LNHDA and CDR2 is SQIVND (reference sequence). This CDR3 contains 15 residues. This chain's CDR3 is CASSIAFGGAGELFF. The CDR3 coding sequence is TGTGCCAGTAGTATAGCTTTTGGGGGCGCCGGGGAGCTGTTTTTT.

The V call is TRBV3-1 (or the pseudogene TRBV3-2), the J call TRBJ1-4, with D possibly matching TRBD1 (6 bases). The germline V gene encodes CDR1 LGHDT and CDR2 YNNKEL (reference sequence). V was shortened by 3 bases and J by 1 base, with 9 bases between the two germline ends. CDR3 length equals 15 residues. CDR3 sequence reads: CASSQARGTNEKLFF. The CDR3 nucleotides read TGTGCCAGCAGCCAGGCCAGGGGAACTAATGAAAAACTGTTTTTT.

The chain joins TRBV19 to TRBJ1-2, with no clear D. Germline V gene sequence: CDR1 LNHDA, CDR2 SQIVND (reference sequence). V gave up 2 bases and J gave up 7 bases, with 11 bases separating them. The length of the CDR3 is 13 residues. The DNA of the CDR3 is TGTGCCAGTAGTATACAGAGGGAACGTGGCTACACCTTC. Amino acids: CASSIQRERGYTF.

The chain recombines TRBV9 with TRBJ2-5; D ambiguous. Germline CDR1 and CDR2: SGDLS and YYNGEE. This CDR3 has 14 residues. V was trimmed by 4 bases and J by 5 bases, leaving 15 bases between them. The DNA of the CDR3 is TGTGCCAGCAGCCGCGGTGGCTACGGGGAGACCCAGTACTTC. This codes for CASSRGGYGETQYF.

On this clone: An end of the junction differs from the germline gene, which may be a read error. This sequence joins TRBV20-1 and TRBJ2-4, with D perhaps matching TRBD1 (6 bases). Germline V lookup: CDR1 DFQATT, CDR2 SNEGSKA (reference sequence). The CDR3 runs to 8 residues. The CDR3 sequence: CSDSRGKF. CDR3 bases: TGCAGTGATTCCAGGGGAAAGTTC.

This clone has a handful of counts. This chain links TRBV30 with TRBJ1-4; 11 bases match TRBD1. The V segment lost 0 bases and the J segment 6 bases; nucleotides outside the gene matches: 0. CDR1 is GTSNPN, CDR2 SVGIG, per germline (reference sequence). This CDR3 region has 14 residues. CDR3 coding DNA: TGTGCCTGGAGTGTGGGACAGGGGGATGAAAAACTGTTTTTT. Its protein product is CAWSVGQGDEKLFF.

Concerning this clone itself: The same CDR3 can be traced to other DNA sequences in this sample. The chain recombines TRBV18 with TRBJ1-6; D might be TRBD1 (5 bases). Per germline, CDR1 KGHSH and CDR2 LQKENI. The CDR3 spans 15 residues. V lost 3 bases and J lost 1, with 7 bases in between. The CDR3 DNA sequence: TGTGCCAGCTCACCGGGGGGATCCTATAATTCACCCCTCCACTTT. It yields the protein CASSPGGSYNSPLHF.

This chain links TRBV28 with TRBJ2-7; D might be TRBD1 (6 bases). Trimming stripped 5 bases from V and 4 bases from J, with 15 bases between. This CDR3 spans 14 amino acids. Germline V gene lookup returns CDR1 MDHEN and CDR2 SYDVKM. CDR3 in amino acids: CASSPGHLTYEQYF. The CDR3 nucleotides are TGTGCCAGCAGTCCGGGACACCTGACATACGAGCAGTACTTC.

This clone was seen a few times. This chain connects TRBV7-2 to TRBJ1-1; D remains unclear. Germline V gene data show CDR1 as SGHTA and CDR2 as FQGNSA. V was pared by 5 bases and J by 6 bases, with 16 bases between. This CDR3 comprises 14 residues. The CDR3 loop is CASSIHKNAAEAFF. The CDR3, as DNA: TGTGCCAGCAGCATACATAAGAACGCGGCTGAAGCTTTCTTT.

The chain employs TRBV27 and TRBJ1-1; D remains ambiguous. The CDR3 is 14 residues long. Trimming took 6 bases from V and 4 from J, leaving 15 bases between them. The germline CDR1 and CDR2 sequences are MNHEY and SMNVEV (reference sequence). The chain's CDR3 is CASSDTPGSTEAFF. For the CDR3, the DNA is TGTGCCAGCAGCGATACCCCGGGAAGCACTGAAGCTTTCTTT.

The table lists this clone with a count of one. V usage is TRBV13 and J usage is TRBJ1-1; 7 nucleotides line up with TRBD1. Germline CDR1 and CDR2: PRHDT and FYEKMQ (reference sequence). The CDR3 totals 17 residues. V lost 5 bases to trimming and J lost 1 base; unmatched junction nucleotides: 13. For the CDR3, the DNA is TGTGCCAGCAGCCGGAACAGGGGAAAGGGCCAGAACACTGAAGCTTTCTTT. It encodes CASSRNRGKGQNTEAFF.

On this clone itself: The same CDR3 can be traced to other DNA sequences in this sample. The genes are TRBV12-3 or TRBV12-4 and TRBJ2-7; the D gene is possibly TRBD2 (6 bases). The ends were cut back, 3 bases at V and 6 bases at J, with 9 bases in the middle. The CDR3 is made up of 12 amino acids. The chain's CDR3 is CASSLGGGEQYF. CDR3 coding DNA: TGTGCCAGCAGTTTGGGGGGAGGCGAGCAGTACTTC.